The clone carrying this T cell receptor beta chain was recorded once. Its specificity is unknown. CD4+ cells yielded CD45RA+ naive and CD45RA-negative memory subsets. Germline CDR1 and CDR2: SGHRS and YFSETQ. The CDR3 is 16 amino acids. J was trimmed by 0 bases and V by 2 bases; bases with no gene match: 5. This specimen belongs to a study of shared clonotypes between healthy human individuals. Study outcomes and limitations: Clonotypes that were shared across a few donors made up around 5.5% of naive CD4 clonotypes. On the whole, naive subsets had larger estimated richness than memory subsets had.

Generated by immunoSEQ multiplex PCR, the TCRdb table keeps only in-frame clones and is missing some. Here the sample spans some 1 million clones, 65% to 75% being singletons. The chain uses TRBV5-1 and TRBJ1-1; TRBD1 matches at 9 bases. The sequenced sample was memory CD4+ T cells sorted from blood. The subset here: CD45RA-negative fraction. The sequence was obtained from a young man in good health. The DNA of the CDR3 is TGCGCCAGCAGCTTCGGGGACAGGGAATTGAACACTGAAGCTTTCTTT. Amino acid sequence: CASSFGDRELNTEAFF.